This T cell receptor (beta chain) is from a study of T cell responses to AZD1222 COVID-19 vaccine. Study-level points and caveats: Just a handful of people given AZD1222 tested seropositive at baseline. Nearly half of spike-specific TCRs reportedly go after variant regions that carry no mutations. CD4 TCRs associated with vaccination spanned spike, dominating at 160-218 and 743-854.

Remarks on this clone: Its cognate antigen is unknown.

Some clones are missing from TCRdb's copy, which holds only in-frame ones; the method was immunoSEQ multiplex PCR. The sample has tens of thousands of clones, around 86% seen once. Looked up from germline, CDR1 is SNHLY and CDR2 is FYNNEI. The CDR3 covers 12 residues. V lost 7 bases, J lost 4 bases, and 10 bases lay in between. The material sequenced was peripheral blood, taken on day 0 of AZD1222 vaccination. The chain is built from TRBV2 and TRBJ2-5; D uncertain. The TCR comes from an adult in good health. CDR3 region: CASTPTGETQYF. The CDR3 DNA sequence: TGTGCCAGCACCCCGACGGGAGAGACCCAGTACTTC.